The 14 T cell receptor beta chains presented below share a single source sample, sequenced in a study of regulatory T cells in long-lasting Graves disease. Time point defined: newly diagnosed GD, antithyroid drugs for less than 3 months. Scientists built the TCR library using RNA that was extracted from PBMCs. According to the study, TCR beta libraries were built with iRepertoire HTBI primers and CDR3-region Arm-PCR. Using its own MiXCR run on the multiplex PCR reads, TCRdb lists one record per CDR3 protein. The sample holds 200,000 to 250,000 distinct CDR3 sequences, approximately 19% seen once. These data were also filed under a second study, of T cells in Graves' hyperthyroidism and ophthalmopathy.

The sequencing used peripheral blood mononuclear cells (PBMCs), collected at new diagnosis, from a patient treated with antithyroid drugs. The receptors shown here come from a woman younger than 45 with Graves disease.

This clonotype was detected ten times or more. The J gene is TRBJ2-3, the V gene TRBV19, with TRBD1 matching over 10 bases. V lost 3 bases, J lost 7 bases, and 10 bases stayed unmatched. Germline loops: CDR1 LNHDA, CDR2 SQIVND (reference sequence). The CDR3 loop spans 16 amino acids. CDR3 residues: CASSISGTGDRNTQYF. CDR3 DNA sequence: TGTGCCAGTAGTATCTCCGGGACAGGGGACAGGAATACGCAGTATTTT.

Turning to this clonotype: With a much larger clone just one base away, this may be a read error. The V gene is TRBV24-1, the J gene TRBJ1-2; tentatively, D is TRBD1 (5 bases). The CDR3 covers 15 residues. V lost 3 bases and J lost 7, with 17 bases in between. CDR1 KGHDR and CDR2 SFDVKD come from the germline V gene. The CDR3 spells CATSDPKTGATGYTF. DNA of the CDR3: TGTGCCACCAGTGATCCTAAAACAGGAGCAACTGGCTACACCTTC.

Ten or more counts support this clonotype. The rearrangement uses TRBV19 and TRBJ1-1; D is uncertain. V was clipped by 1 base and J by 10 bases, with 13 bases between them. The CDR3 totals 13 residues. Looked up from germline, CDR1 is LNHDA and CDR2 is SQIVND (reference sequence). The CDR3 sequence: CASSIVSLWGAFF. The CDR3 nucleotides are TGTGCCAGTAGTATAGTAAGCCTTTGGGGAGCTTTCTTT.

This clonotype was seen at least ten times. The V call is TRBV6-1, the J call TRBJ2-7, with TRBD1 matching 9 bases. Unmatched junction bases numbered 11, after V lost 4 bases and J lost 7 bases. Germline V gene data show CDR1 as MNHNS and CDR2 as SASEGT. The CDR3 loop spans 15 amino acids. CDR3 nucleotide sequence: TGTGCCAGCAGTGTCCGGGACAGGGCCTATGGTGAGCAGTACTTC. Its translation: CASSVRDRAYGEQYF.

This clonotype was detected many times. The gene calls are TRBV2 and TRBJ1-1, with 7 bases that match TRBD1. The CDR3 runs 12 residues. The V and J ends lost 9 bases and 1 base, in that order; junction bases with no gene match: 2. Germline V gives CDR1 SNHLY, CDR2 FYNNEI. The CDR3 reads CARRQGNTEAFF. In DNA, the CDR3 is TGTGCCAGAAGACAGGGGAACACTGAAGCTTTCTTT.

As regards this clonotype: A far larger clone lies a single base away; this is likely a read error. The CDR3 loop is CASRVGTAGHEQYF. DNA of the CDR3: TGTGCCAGCAGAGTCGGGACAGCGGGCCACGAGCAGTACTTC. V usage is TRBV6-2 or TRBV6-3 and J usage is TRBJ2-7, with D possibly TRBD1 on 7 matching bases. The CDR3 covers 14 residues. Germline V gives CDR1 MNHEY, CDR2 SVGEGT. The V end lost 6 bases, the J end lost 5 bases, and 17 bases lay between the germline ends.

The sample holds many counts of this clonotype. The chain couples TRBV28 to TRBJ2-1; 10 nucleotides agree with TRBD2. Trimming took 6 bases from V and 4 from J; bases not matched to a gene: 6. The CDR3 contains 15 residues. From germline, CDR1 is MDHEN and CDR2 SYDVKM. Written as DNA, the CDR3 is TGTGCCAGCAGCCAGACTAGCGGGCTATACAATGAGCAGTTCTTC. Translated, it gives CASSQTSGLYNEQFF. Combining the CDR3 with reference TRBV28 and TRBJ2-1 gives the whole variable domain DVKVTQSSRYLVKRTGEKVFLECVQDMDHENMFWYRQDPGLGLRLIYFSYDVKMKEKGDIPEGYSVSREKKERFSLILESASTNQTSMYLCASSQTSGLYNEQFFGPGTRLTVL.

This clonotype was counted between two and nine times. The rearrangement uses TRBV4-1 and TRBJ2-7; the match to TRBD1 covers 9 bases. The CDR3 spans 16 residues. Looked up from germline, CDR1 is MGHRA and CDR2 is YSYEKL. J gave up 3 bases and V 0 bases, and 6 bases lay outside the gene matches. The DNA of the CDR3 is TGCGCCAGCAGCCAAGAGGACAGGGGAGGATACTACGAGCAGTACTTC. Protein sequence: CASSQEDRGGYYEQYF.

The chain recombines TRBV12-3 or TRBV12-4 with TRBJ2-6, with D uncertain. CDR3 length: 13 residues. Trimming took 8 bases from V and 0 from J, leaving 5 bases between them. CDR3 loop: CASEDSGANVLTF. In DNA form, the CDR3 reads TGTGCCAGCGAGGACTCTGGGGCCAACGTCCTGACTTTC.

This chain joins TRBV27 and TRBJ1-2; TRBD1 is a possible D gene (5 bases). Germline V gene sequence: CDR1 MNHEY, CDR2 SMNVEV (reference sequence). CDR3 length equals 16 residues. Trimming pared 1 base from V and 5 bases from J, leaving 17 bases between. CDR3 residues: CASSLWPGAGQYGYTF. In nucleotides, the CDR3 is TGTGCCAGCAGTTTATGGCCCGGGGCAGGGCAATATGGCTACACCTTC.

The chain couples TRBV28 to TRBJ2-7; a possible D gene is TRBD1 (6 bases). The CDR3 spans 15 residues. With 1 base removed from V and 3 bases from J, the gap between germline ends came to 13 bases. Germline V gene lookup returns CDR1 MDHEN and CDR2 SYDVKM. The chain's CDR3 is CASSLSQGPLYEQYF. The DNA of the CDR3 is TGTGCCAGCAGTTTATCCCAGGGGCCCCTCTACGAGCAGTACTTC.

Turning to this clonotype: A far bigger clonotype differs at one base, so this is likely a read error. V usage is TRBV11-3 and J usage is TRBJ2-7, with D unclear. Germline-derived CDR1 and CDR2 are SGHNT and YENEEA. The CDR3 covers 13 residues. Trimming pared 3 bases from V and 2 bases from J, leaving 8 bases between. The CDR3 loop reads CASSFGSAYEQYF. CDR3 nucleotide sequence: TGTGCCAGCAGCTTTGGGTCTGCCTACGAGCAGTACTTC.

Ten or more counts support this clonotype. The chain uses TRBV9 and TRBJ1-1, with D possibly matching TRBD1 (5 bases). Trimming removed 3 bases at V and 6 bases at J, with 9 bases between. Germline CDR1 SGDLS, CDR2 YYNGEE. CDR3 length: 12 amino acids. CDR3 in amino acids: CASSGGASEAFF. The CDR3 DNA is TGTGCCAGCAGCGGAGGGGCTTCTGAAGCTTTCTTT. Using reference TRBV9 and TRBJ1-1 for the parts outside the CDR3, the full variable domain is DSGVTQTPKHLITATGQRVTLRCSPRSGDLSVYWYQQSLDQGLQFLIQYYNGEERAKGNILERFSAQQFPDLHSELNLSSLELGDSALYFCASSGGASEAFFGQGTRLTVV.

A remark on this clonotype: A much larger clone is a single base away; this may be a read error. V is TRBV11-2 and J is TRBJ2-7; D is possibly TRBD1 (6 bases). Germline values: CDR1 SGHAT, CDR2 FQNNGV. The CDR3 totals 12 residues. Trimming took off 7 bases at V and 4 bases at J, with 11 bases between the two ends. The CDR3 DNA reads TGTGCCAGCACCGACCAGGGGTACGAGCAGTACTTC. This translates into CASTDQGYEQYF.